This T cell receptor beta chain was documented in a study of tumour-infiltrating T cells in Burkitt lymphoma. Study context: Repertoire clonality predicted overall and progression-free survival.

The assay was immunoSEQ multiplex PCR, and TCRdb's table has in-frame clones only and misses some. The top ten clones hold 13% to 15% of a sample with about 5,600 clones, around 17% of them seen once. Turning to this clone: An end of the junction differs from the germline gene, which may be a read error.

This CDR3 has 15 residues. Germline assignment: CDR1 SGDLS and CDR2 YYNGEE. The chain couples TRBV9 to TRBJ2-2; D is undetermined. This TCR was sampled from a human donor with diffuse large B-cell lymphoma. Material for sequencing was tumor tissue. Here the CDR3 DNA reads TGTGCCAGCGGCGTAGAATCATCGAACACCGGGGAGCTGTTTTTT. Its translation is CASGVESSNTGELFF.